This entry describes one T cell receptor beta chain. The target of this receptor is not known. Base qualities are missing; no much larger clone stands one base away. Whole blood was collected in K2EDTA tubes by collaborating institutions according to the institutions' own protocols. For TCRbeta analysis, collaborators shipped samples in one of three forms: frozen whole blood, isolated PBMCs, or DNA extracted from either of those sample types. This entry belongs to a study of blood T cell repertoires in COVID-19 (dated by TCRdb to the early 2020s). Describing the broader study: Samples covering the acute and convalescent phases of COVID-19 were provided by collaborators in the United States, Italy and Spain. Where available, HLA class I and class II types were obtained from metadata supplied by the sample provider rather than from assay-based typing. Subjects who had been exposed to COVID-19, were actively infected with it, or had recovered from it provided the deeply sampled blood TCRbeta repertoires that made up the dataset. A freely available public database, intended as a resource for researchers studying the immune response to SARS-CoV-2, is where the repertoires were released. Sample metadata almost always included a de-identified subject ID, COVID-19 status, age in years and sex. The prospective study material was composed of cDNA or gDNA derived from T cells, B-cell-depleted T cells, or PBMCs. Samples were obtained from the ongoing ImmuneRACE study (first 160 participants) and from about 1,300 subjects provided by 6 global collaborators.

Inclusive of the bounding cysteine and phenylalanine, the CDR3 is 14 residues long. Only CDR3 DNA is held: 42 bases, read in frame from base 1. In the germline V gene, CDR1 corresponds to KGHSH and CDR2 to LQKENI. Here V drops 5 bases and J drops 10 bases, and the junction holds 8 bases not matched to any gene. The immunoSEQ Assay, a bias-controlled multiplex PCR, was used to amplify TCRbeta CDR3 regions from genomic DNA. On the study's bioinformatics: The number of nucleated cells in each sample was estimated from the amplification of reference gene primers within the assay. To quantify the absolute abundance of each unique TCRbeta CDR3 rearrangement, sequence reads were collapsed and filtered. For each sample, productive Simpson clonality was calculated as the square root of Simpson's diversity index across productive rearrangements. The immuneACCESS repertoire file appears here via TCRdb, limited to in-frame rearrangements. These files lack a portion of the clones; in checked studies, under half of the deficit traces to unresolved V genes, and the cause of the others is not known. V, J and clone size were drawn from that table, and D and trimming were deduced from the DNA. The sample contains 40,000 to 50,000 clones, about 89% of them found a single time. The ten largest account for less than 20% of the sample.

The paper as a whole reports these results and caveats: Clinical and demographic metadata were provided uncurated, with the amount varying by source and participant.

This clonotype was sampled from a human donor in a cohort sampled during active COVID-19. The specimen sequenced was peripheral blood. The chain employs TRBV18 and TRBJ1-6; 7 bases in between match TRBD1. The nucleotide sequence reads as follows: TGTGCCAGCTCATCCACAGGGGAGCGATCACCCCTCCACTTT. Translated, it reads CASSSTGERSPLHF.